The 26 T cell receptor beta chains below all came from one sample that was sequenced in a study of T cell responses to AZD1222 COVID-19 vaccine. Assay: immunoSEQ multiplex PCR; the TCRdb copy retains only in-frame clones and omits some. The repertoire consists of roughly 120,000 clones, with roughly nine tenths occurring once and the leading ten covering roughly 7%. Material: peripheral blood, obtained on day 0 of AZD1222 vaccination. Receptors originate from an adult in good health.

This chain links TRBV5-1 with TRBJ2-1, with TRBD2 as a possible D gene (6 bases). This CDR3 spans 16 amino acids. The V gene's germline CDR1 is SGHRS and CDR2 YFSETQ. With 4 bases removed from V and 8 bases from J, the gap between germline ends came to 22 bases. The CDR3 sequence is CASSPLSGVSIDEQFF. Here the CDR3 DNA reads TGCGCCAGCAGCCCCCTTTCGGGGGTCTCGATCGATGAGCAGTTCTTC.

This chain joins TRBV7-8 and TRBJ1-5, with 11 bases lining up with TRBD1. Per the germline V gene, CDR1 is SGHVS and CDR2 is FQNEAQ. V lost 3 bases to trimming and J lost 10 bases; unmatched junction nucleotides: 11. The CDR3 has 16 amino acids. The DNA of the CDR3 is TGTGCCAGCAGCTTCGGGACAGGGGGACAGGGGAGACCCCAGCATTTT. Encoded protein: CASSFGTGGQGRPQHF.

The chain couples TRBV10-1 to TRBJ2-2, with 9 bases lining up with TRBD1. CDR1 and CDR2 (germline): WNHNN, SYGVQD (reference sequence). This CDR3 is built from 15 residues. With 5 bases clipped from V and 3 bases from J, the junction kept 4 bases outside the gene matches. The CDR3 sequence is CASSTGTGYTGELFF. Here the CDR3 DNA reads TGCGCCAGCAGTACCGGGACAGGGTACACCGGGGAGCTGTTTTTT.

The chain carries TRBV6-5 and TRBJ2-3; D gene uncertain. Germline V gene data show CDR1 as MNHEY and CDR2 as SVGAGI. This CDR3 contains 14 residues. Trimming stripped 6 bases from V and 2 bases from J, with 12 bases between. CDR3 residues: CASSLYRATDTQYF. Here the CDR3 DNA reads TGTGCCAGCAGCCTATACCGGGCCACAGATACGCAGTATTTT.

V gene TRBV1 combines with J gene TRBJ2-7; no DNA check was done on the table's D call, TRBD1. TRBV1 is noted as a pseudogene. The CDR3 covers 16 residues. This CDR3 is CTSSPPTGDPSYEQYF. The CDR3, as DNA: TGCACCAGCAGTCCTCCGACAGGGGATCCCTCCTACGAGCAGTACTTC.

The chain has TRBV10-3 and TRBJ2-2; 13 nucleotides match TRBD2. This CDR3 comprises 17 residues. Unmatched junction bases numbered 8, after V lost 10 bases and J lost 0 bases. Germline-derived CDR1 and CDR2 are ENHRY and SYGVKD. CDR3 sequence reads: CATQPGLAGPNTGELFF. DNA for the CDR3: TGTGCCACCCAACCGGGACTAGCGGGACCGAACACCGGGGAGCTGTTTTTT.

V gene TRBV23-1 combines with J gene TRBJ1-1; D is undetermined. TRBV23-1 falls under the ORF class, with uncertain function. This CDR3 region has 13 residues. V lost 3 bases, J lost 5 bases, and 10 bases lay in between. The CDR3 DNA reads TGCGCCAGCAGTCACTCAGTTTCTACTGAAGCTTTCTTT. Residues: CASSHSVSTEAFF.

CDR3 DNA: TGTGCCAGCTCACCAAACCCCACAGGGATCTATGGCTACACCTTC. As protein: CASSPNPTGIYGYTF. The chain joins TRBV18 to TRBJ1-2; tentatively, D is TRBD1 (6 bases). Germline-derived CDR1 and CDR2 are KGHSH and LQKENI. The CDR3 loop spans 15 amino acids. V was shortened by 2 bases and J by 4 bases, with 14 bases between the two germline ends.

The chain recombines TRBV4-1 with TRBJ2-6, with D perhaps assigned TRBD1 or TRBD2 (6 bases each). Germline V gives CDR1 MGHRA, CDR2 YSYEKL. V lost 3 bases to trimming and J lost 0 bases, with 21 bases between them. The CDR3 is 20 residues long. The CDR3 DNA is TGCGCCAGCAGCCATGCGCTGAAGGGGGGAGCCCACTCTGGGGCCAACGTCCTGACTTTC. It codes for CASSHALKGGAHSGANVLTF.

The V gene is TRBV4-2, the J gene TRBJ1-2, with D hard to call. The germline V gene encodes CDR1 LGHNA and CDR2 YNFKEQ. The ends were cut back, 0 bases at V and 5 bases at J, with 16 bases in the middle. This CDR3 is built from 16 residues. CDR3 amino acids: CASSQDLRAPLYGYTF. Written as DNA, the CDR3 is TGTGCCAGCAGCCAAGACTTGCGGGCGCCCCTTTATGGCTACACCTTC.

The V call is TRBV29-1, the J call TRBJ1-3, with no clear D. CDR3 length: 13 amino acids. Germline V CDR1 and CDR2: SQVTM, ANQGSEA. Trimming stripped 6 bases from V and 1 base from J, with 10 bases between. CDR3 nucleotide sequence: TGCAGCGTATTGACGTGGTCTGGAAACACCATATATTTT. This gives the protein CSVLTWSGNTIYF.

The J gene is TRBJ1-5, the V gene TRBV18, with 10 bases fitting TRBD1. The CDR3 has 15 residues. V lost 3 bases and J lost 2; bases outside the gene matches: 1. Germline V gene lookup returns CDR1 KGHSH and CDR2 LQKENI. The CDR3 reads CASSPGTGGNQPQHF. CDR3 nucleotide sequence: TGTGCCAGCTCACCGGGGACAGGGGGCAATCAGCCCCAGCATTTT.

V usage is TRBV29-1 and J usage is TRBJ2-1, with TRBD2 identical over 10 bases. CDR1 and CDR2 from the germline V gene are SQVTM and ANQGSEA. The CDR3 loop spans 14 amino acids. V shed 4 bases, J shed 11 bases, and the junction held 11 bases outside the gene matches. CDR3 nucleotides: TGCAGCGTTGGAGTGCTAGCGGGGGCCGCCAAGCAGTTCTTC. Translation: CSVGVLAGAAKQFF.

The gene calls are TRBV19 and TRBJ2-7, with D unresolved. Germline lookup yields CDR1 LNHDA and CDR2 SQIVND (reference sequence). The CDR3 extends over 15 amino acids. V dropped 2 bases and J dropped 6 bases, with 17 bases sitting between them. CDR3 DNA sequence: TGTGCCAGTAGTATAATCGTAACCCCCGTAGGCGAGCAGTACTTC. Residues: CASSIIVTPVGEQYF.

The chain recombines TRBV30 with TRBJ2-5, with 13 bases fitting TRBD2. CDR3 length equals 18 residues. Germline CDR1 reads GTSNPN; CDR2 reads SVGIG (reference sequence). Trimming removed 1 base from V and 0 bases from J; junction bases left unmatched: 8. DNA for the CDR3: TGTGCCTGGAGTGAGTTGGGACTAGCGGGGATATACCAAGAGACCCAGTACTTC. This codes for CAWSELGLAGIYQETQYF.

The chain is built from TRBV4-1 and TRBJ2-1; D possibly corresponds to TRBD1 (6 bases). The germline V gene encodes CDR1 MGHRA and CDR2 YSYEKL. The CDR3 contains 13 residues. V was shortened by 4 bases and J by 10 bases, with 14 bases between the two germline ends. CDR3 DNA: TGCGCCAGCAGCCGAACAGGGTCGGGGGAGCAGTTCTTC. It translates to CASSRTGSGEQFF.

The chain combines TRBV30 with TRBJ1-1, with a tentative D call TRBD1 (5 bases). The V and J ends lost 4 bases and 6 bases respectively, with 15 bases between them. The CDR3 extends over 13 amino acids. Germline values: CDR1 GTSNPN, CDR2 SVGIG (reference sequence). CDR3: CAWNRGTIPEAFF. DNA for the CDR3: TGTGCCTGGAATCGAGGGACGATCCCTGAAGCTTTCTTT. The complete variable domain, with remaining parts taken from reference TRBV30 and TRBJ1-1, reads SQTIHQWPATLVQPVGSPLSLECTVEGTSNPNLYWYRQAAGRGLQLLFYSVGIGQISSEVPQNLSASRPQDRQFILSSKKLLLSDSGFYLCAWNRGTIPEAFFGQGTRLTVV.

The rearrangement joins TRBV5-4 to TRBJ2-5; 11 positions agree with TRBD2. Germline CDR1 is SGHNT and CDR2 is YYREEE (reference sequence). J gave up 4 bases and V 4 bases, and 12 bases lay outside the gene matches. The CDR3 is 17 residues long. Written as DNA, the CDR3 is TGTGCCAGCAGCCGGGCGACCGTAGCGGGGGGGTCAGAGACCCAGTACTTC. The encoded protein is CASSRATVAGGSETQYF.

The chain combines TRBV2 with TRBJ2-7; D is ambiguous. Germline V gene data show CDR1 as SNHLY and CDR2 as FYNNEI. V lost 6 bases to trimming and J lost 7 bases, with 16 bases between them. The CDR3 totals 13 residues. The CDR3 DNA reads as TGTGCCAGCAGAGGGCCCGCGATTGGAGAGCAGTACTTC. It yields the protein CASRGPAIGEQYF.

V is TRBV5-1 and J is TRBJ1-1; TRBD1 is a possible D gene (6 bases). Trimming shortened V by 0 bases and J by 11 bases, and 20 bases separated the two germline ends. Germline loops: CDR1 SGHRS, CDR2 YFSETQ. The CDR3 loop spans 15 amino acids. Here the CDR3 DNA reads TGCGCCAGCAGCTTGGAAGTTTCCGCGGGGGCTGTCGCTTTCTTT. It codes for CASSLEVSAGAVAFF.

CDR3 sequence: CASSFSDSNQPQHF. The CDR3 DNA follows: TGTGCCAGCAGTTTTTCAGATAGCAATCAGCCCCAGCATTTT. This chain joins TRBV6-5 and TRBJ1-5; D ambiguous. V was clipped by 4 bases and J by 0 bases, with 7 bases between them. Germline values: CDR1 MNHEY, CDR2 SVGAGI. This CDR3 is built from 14 residues.

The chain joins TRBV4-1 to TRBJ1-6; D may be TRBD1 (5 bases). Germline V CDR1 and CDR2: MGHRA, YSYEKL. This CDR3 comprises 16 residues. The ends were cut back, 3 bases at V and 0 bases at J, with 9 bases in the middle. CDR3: CASSQGRSSYNSPLHF. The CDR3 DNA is TGCGCCAGCAGCCAGGGACGGAGCTCCTATAATTCACCCCTCCACTTT.

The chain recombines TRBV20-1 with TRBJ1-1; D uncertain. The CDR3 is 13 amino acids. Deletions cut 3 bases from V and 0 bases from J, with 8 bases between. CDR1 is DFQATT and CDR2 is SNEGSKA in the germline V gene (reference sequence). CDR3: CSASENLNTEAFF. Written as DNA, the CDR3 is TGCAGTGCTAGTGAAAACCTGAACACTGAAGCTTTCTTT.

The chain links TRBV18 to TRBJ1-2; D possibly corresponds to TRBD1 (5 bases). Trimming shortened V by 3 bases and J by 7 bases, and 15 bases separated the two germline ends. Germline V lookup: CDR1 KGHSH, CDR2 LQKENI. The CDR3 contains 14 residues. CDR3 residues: CASSPDSLGFGYTF. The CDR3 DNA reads TGTGCCAGCTCACCCGACAGCCTCGGATTTGGCTACACCTTC.

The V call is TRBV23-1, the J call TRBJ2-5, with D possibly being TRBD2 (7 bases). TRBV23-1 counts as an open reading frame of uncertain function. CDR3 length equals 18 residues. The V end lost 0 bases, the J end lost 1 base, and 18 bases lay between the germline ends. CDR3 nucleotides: TGCGCCAGCAGTCAATCGGGGCGGGGGCCCCCACTCCAAGAGACCCAGTACTTC. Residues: CASSQSGRGPPLQETQYF.

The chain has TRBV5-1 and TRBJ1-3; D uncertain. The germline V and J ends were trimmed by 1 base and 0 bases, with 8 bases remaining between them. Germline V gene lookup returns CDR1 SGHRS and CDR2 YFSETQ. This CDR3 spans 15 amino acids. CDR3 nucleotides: TGCGCCAGCAGCTTGTCTACGTACTCTGGAAACACCATATATTTT. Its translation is CASSLSTYSGNTIYF.